This TCR beta chain was documented in a study of cytomegalovirus exposure and HLA in healthy donors. Findings of the study overall: Versus the 666-donor mean, an Asian-associated ancestry cluster reportedly showed fewer N-insertions in a later analysis.

In germline, CDR1 is MRHNA, CDR2 SNTAGT. V lost 4 bases and J lost 2; bases outside the gene matches: 2. The CDR3 sequence is 15 residues long. The primer mix had 60 Vbeta and 13 Jbeta primers. Sequencing was performed with immunoSEQ multiplex PCR; in TCRdb, only in-frame clones are kept and a portion is missing. This repertoire shows about 140,000 clones, around 85% found once; its top ten account for approximately 8.2%. Worth noting for this clone: Its specificity is not known.

The J gene is TRBJ2-1, the V gene TRBV6-4; 10 nucleotides agree with TRBD2. The receptor was derived from a woman aged 45-65 years in good health and CMV-seropositive. The source material was PBMCs. CDR3 protein: CASSVSGGAYNEQFF. The CDR3 DNA reads as TGTGCCAGCAGTGTGAGCGGGGGGGCCTACAATGAGCAGTTCTTC.